This TCR beta chain is drawn from a study of shared clonotypes between healthy human individuals. Study at large: Per donor, three plates held CD4 naive cells, three held CD4 memory, two held CD8 naive and one held CD8 memory. General study findings and limits: Investigators collected only blood, and repertoires in tissues likely differ. Non-shared clonotypes were found to have lower generation probabilities than the clonotypes that were shared by all four of the sorted-subset donors.

This table comes from immunoSEQ multiplex PCR, and its TCRdb copy is limited to in-frame clones, with some not included. The sample shows about 1 million clones, about 76% of them seen only once. Concerning this clone itself: What it binds is not known.

In germline, CDR1 is LNHNV, CDR2 YYDKDF (reference sequence). This CDR3 comprises 13 residues. V gave up 0 bases and J gave up 9 bases, with 8 bases separating them. Material for sequencing was memory CD4+ T cells sorted from blood. As for subset: CD45RA-negative fraction. This sequence originates from a man in his late teens or twenties in good health. The chain employs TRBV15 and TRBJ2-2; D remains ambiguous. The CDR3 DNA is TGTGCCACCAGCAGAGAGTCCTGGAGGGAGCTGTTTTTT. Translation: CATSRESWRELFF.